This T cell receptor beta chain was recovered during a study of shared clonotypes between healthy human individuals. Germline V CDR1 and CDR2: SGHAT, FQNNGV. The V gene end was trimmed by 1 base and the J gene end by 4 bases; junction bases not matched to a gene: 7. This CDR3 is 16 amino acids long. Adult Caucasians living in Nashville, Tennessee made up all of the donors. CD8 memory merged CD45RO+ with CCR7-negative CD45RA+ TemRA cells. Findings and limits, study-wide: Sampling used blood alone; tissue repertoires probably differ.

This clone was detected ten times or more. Its antigen remains unidentified. In the authors' methods: Filtering of immunoSEQ junctional sequences could not match full-length read filtering. Some clones are missing from TCRdb's copy, which holds only in-frame ones; the method was immunoSEQ multiplex PCR. That table is the source of V, J and clone size, and D and trimming were worked out from the DNA. Here the sample spans about 110,000 clones, about 70% being singletons. This TCR was sampled from a woman in her twenties or thirties in good health. Sequencing input: memory CD8+ T cells sorted from blood. The subset was: CD45RO+ cells pooled with CCR7-negative TemRA cells. V is TRBV11-2 and J is TRBJ2-3; TRBD2 matches at 8 bases. The CDR3 coding sequence is TGTGCCAGCAGCTTAGTGGGACTAGAGGGGCCAGATACGCAGTATTTT. Translating gives CASSLVGLEGPDTQYF.